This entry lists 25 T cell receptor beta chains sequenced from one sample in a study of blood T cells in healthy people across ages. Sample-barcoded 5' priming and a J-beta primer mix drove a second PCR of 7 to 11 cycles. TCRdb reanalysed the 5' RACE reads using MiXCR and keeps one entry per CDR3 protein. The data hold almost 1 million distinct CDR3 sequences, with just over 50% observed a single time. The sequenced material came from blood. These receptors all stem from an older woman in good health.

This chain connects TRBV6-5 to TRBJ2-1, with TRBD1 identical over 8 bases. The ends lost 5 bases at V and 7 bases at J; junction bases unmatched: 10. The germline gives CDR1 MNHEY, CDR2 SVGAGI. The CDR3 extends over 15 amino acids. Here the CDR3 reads CASSKPGQAGNEQFF. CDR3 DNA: TGTGCCAGCAGTAAACCGGGACAGGCTGGGAATGAGCAGTTCTTC.

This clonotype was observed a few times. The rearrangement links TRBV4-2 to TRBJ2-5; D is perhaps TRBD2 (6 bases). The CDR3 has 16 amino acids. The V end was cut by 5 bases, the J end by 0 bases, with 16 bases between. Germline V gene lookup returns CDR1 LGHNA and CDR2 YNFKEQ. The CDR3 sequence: CASSKGSGRNQETQYF. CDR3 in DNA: TGTGCCAGCAGCAAAGGAAGTGGGAGGAACCAAGAGACCCAGTACTTC.

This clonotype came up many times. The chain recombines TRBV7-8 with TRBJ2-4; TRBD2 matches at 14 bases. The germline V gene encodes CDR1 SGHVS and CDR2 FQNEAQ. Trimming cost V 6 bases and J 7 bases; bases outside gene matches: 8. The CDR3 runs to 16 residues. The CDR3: CASSSGTSGSVNIQYF. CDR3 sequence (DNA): TGTGCCAGCAGTTCCGGGACTAGCGGGAGTGTTAACATTCAGTACTTC.

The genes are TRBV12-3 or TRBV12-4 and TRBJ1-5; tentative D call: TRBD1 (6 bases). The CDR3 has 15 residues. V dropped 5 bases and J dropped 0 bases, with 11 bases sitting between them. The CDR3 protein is CASSVGTFSNQPQHF. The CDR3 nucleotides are TGTGCCAGCAGTGTAGGGACATTTAGCAATCAGCCCCAGCATTTT.

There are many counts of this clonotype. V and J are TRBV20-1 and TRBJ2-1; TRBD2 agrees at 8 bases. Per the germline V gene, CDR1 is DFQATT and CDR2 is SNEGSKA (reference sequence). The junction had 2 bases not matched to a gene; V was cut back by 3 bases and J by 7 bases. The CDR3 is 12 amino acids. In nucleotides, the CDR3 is TGCAGTGCTAGGGGACTAGTAAATGAGCAGTTCTTC. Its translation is CSARGLVNEQFF.

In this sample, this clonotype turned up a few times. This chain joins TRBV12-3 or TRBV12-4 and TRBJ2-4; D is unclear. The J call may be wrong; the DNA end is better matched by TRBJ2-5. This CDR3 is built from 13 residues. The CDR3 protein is CASSSNRKETQYF. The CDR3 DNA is TGTGCCAGCAGTTCTAACAGAAAAGAGACCCAGTACTTC.

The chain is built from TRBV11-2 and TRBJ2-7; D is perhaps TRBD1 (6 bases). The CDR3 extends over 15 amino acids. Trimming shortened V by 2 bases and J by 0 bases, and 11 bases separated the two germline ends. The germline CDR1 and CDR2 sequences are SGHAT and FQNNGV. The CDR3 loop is CASSLKTGSSYEQYF. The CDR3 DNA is TGTGCCAGCAGCTTAAAAACAGGGAGCTCCTACGAGCAGTACTTC. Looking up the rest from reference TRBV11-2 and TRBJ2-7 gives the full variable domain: EAGVAQSPRYKIIEKRQSVAFWCNPISGHATLYWYQQILGQGPKLLIQFQNNGVVDDSQLPKDRFSAERLKGVDSTLKIQPAKLEDSAVYLCASSLKTGSSYEQYFGPGTRLTVT.

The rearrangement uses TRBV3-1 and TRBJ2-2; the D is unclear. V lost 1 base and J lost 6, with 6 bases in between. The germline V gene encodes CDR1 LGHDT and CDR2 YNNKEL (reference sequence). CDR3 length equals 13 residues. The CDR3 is CASSQGVAGELFF. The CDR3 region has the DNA TGTGCCAGCAGCCAAGGGGTTGCCGGGGAGCTGTTTTTT.

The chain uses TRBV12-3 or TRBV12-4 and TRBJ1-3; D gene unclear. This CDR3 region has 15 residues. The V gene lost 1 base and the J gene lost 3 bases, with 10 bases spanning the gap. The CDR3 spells CASSLDVESGNTIYF. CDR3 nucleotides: TGTGCCAGCAGTTTAGACGTCGAAAGTGGAAACACCATATATTTT.

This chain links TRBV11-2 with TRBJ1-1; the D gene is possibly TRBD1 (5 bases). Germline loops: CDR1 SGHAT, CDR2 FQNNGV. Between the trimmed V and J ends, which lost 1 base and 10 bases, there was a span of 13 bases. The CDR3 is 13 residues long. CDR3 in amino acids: CASSLGGDGGAFF. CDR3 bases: TGTGCCAGCAGCTTAGGGGGGGATGGTGGAGCTTTCTTT. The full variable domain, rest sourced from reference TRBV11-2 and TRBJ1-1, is EAGVAQSPRYKIIEKRQSVAFWCNPISGHATLYWYQQILGQGPKLLIQFQNNGVVDDSQLPKDRFSAERLKGVDSTLKIQPAKLEDSAVYLCASSLGGDGGAFFGQGTRLTVV.

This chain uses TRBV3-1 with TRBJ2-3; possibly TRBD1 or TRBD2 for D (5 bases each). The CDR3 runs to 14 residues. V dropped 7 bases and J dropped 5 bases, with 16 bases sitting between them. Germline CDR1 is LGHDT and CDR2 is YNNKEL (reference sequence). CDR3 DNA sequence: TGTGCCAGCACCCCCCGGGTGGGGGAAGATACGCAGTATTTT. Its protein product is CASTPRVGEDTQYF.

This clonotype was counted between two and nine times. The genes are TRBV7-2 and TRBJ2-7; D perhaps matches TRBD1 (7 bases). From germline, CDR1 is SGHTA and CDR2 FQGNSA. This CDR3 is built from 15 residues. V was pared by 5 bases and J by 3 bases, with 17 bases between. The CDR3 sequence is CASSIRGVDNYEQYF. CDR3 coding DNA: TGTGCCAGCAGCATCAGGGGGGTGGATAACTACGAGCAGTACTTC.

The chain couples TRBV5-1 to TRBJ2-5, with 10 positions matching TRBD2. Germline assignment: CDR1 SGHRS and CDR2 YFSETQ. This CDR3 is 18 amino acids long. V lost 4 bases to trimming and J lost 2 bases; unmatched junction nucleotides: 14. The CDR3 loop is CASSANPLAGPLQETQYF. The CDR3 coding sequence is TGCGCCAGCAGCGCCAACCCACTAGCGGGACCCCTACAAGAGACCCAGTACTTC.

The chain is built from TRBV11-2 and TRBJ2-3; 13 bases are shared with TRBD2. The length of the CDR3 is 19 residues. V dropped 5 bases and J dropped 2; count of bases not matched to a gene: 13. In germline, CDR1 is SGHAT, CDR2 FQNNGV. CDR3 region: CASSTRTSGSKGPTDTQYF. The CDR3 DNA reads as TGTGCCAGCAGCACTCGGACTAGCGGGAGTAAGGGACCCACAGATACGCAGTATTTT.

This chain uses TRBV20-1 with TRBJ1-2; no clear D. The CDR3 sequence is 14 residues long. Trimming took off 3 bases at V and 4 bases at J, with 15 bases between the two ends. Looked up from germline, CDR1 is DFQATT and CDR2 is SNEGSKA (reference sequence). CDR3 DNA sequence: TGCAGTGCTAGCGCCCCTGAGGCCCGCTATGGCTACACCTTC. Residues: CSASAPEARYGYTF.

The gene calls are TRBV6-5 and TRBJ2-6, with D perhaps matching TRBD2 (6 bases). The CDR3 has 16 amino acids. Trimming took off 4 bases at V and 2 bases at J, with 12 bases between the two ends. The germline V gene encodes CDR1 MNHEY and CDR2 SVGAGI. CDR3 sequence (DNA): TGTGCCAGCAGTTTCGCGTGGGGGGCTGGGGCCAACGTCCTGACTTTC. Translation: CASSFAWGAGANVLTF.

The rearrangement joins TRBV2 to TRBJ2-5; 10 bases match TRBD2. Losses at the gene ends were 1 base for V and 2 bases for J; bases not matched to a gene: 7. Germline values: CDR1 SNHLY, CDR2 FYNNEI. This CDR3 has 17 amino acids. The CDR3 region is CASSEVVSGRPQETQYF. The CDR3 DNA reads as TGTGCCAGCAGTGAAGTCGTTAGCGGGAGGCCACAAGAGACCCAGTACTTC.

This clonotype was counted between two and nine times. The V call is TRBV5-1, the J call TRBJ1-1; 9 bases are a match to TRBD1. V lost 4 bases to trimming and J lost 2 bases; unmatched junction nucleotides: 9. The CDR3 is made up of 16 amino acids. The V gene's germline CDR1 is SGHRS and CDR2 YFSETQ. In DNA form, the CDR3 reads TGCGCCAGCAGCACAGGTAGGGGACAGGGAAACACTGAAGCTTTCTTT. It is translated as CASSTGRGQGNTEAFF.

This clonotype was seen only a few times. CDR3 sequence: CATIPAGSGFYEQYF. The CDR3 DNA sequence: TGTGCCACCATCCCTGCAGGATCGGGGTTCTACGAGCAGTACTTC. V and J are TRBV6-2 or TRBV6-3 and TRBJ2-7, with D maybe TRBD2 (5 bases). Germline V gene lookup returns CDR1 MNHEY and CDR2 SVGEGT. Trimming stripped 10 bases from V and 3 bases from J, with 22 bases between. This CDR3 is 15 amino acids long.

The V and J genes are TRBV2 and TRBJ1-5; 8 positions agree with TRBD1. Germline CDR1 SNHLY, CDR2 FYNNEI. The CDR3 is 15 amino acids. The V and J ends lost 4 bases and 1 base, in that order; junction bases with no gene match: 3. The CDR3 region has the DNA TGTGCCAGCAGTGTGACAGGGGTAAGCAATCAGCCCCAGCATTTT. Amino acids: CASSVTGVSNQPQHF.

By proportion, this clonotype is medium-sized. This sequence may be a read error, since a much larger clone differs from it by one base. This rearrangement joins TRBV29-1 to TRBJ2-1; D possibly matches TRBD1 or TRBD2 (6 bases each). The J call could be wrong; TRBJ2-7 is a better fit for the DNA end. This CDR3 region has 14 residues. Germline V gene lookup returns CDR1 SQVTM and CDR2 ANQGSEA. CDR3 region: CSVAGASTYNEQYF. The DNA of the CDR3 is TGCAGCGTTGCGGGGGCTTCGACCTACAATGAGCAGTACTTC.

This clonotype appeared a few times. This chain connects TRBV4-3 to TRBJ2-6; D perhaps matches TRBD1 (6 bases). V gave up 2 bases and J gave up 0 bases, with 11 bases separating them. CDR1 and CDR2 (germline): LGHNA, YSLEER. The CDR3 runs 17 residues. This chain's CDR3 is CASSQQGLSSGANVLTF. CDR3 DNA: TGCGCCAGCAGCCAACAGGGGCTATCCTCTGGGGCCAACGTCCTGACTTTC.

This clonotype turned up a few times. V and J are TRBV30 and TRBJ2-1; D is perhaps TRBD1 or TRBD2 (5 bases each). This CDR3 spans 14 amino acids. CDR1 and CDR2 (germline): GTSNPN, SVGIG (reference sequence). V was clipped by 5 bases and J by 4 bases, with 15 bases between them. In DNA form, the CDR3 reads TGTGCCTGGTCCAGAGGGGCAGGTTACAATGAGCAGTTCTTC. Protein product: CAWSRGAGYNEQFF.

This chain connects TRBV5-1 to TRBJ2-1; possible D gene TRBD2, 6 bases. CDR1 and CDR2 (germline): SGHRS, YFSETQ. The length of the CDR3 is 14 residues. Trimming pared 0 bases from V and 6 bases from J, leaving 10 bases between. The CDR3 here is CASSLAGVPNEQFF. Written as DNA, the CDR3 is TGCGCCAGCAGCTTGGCGGGGGTACCCAATGAGCAGTTCTTC.

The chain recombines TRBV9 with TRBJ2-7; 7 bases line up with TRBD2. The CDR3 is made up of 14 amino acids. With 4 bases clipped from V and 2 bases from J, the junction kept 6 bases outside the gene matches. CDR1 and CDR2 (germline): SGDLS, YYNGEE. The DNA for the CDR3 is TGTGCCAGCAGCAAACGGAGCGGGGCCTACGAGCAGTACTTC. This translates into CASSKRSGAYEQYF.